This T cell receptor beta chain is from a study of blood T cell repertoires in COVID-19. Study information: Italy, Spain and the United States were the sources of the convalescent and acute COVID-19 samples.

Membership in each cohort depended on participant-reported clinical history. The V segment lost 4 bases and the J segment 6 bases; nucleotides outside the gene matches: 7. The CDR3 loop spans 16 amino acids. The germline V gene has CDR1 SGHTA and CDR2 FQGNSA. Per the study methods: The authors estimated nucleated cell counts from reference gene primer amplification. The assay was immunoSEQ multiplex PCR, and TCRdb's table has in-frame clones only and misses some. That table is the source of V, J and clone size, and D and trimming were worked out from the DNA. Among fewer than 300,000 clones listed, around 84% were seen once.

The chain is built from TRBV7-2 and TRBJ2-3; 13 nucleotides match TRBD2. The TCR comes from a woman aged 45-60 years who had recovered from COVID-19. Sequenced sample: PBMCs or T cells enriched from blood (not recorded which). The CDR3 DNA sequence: TGTGCCAGCAGCTGGAGACTAGCGGGAGGAGGGGATACGCAGTATTTT. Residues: CASSWRLAGGGDTQYF.